This T cell receptor (beta chain) was captured by sequencing in a study of human T cells and chemical hapten exposure. The study, taken as a whole, reports: It should be noted that donors had alopecia, so their immune response may differ from healthy people's. TCRs whose frequency exceeded 1 in 1000 remained the same following DPC sensitization.

Individual cDNA molecules (in the library) carried attached unique molecular identifiers. TCRdb ran MiXCR on the RACE reads and lists one entry per CDR3 protein. The data hold approximately 75,000 distinct CDR3 sequences, with roughly 8.5% observed a single time. The sample's time point: patch test 2, 6 weeks after DPC sensitization. The treatment was: therapeutic diphenylcyclopropenone sensitization with weekly scalp DPC. The drawing of blood occurred before each patch test was applied. This CDR3 spans 14 amino acids. With 0 bases removed from V and 5 bases from J, the gap between germline ends came to 8 bases. Germline V lookup: CDR1 SGHKS, CDR2 YYEKEE (reference sequence). The table lists this clonotype with a few counts. Its antigen is undetermined.

This chain links TRBV5-5 with TRBJ2-2; D is uncertain. The sequenced sample was whole blood, obtained in connection with sensitization to the hapten diphenylcyclopropenone (DPC). The sequence came from a woman in her forties or fifties with alopecia areata. Some clones in this sample may be carry-over from other donors' samples. The CDR3 DNA sequence: TGTGCCAGCAGCTTGGGAGGAGATACCGGGGAGCTGTTTTTT. It encodes CASSLGGDTGELFF.